This entry lists 4 T cell receptor beta chains sequenced from one sample in a study of monozygotic twins with inflammatory bowel disease. TCRdb reprocessed the 5' RACE reads, keeping one entry per CDR3 protein, no DNA. Its listing shows roughly 300,000 distinct CDR3 sequences. Material: blood. These TCRs come from a human donor with ulcerative colitis or Crohn's disease, or a healthy co-twin of an affected twin (not recorded which).

The chain carries TRBV12-3 or TRBV12-4 and TRBJ1-3. The CDR3 extends over 14 amino acids. The CDR3 loop reads CASLIESSGNTIYF.

The CDR3 here is CASSERQGIYQPQHF. The chain links TRBV2 to TRBJ1-5; TCRdb picks TRBD1, but there is no DNA to check that call. Germline V gene data show CDR1 as SNHLY and CDR2 as FYNNEI. The CDR3 sequence is 15 residues long.

The V gene is TRBV7-9, the J gene TRBJ2-6. This CDR3 has 16 residues. Germline V gene lookup returns CDR1 SEHNR and CDR2 FQNEAQ (reference sequence). CDR3 region: CASSRTSSSGANVLTF.

The chain is built from TRBV11-2 and TRBJ2-2; TCRdb's D call of TRBD2 is untestable without DNA. Germline assignment: CDR1 SGHAT and CDR2 FQNNGV. This CDR3 region has 14 residues. The CDR3 spells CASSFVVVTGELFF.